The 22 T cell receptor beta chains presented below share a single source sample, sequenced in a study of T cells after yellow fever vaccination. TCRdb re-derived calls from the 5' RACE reads in MiXCR, one entry per CDR3 protein. This sample has some 600,000 distinct CDR3 sequences; more than 9% occur once, and the top ten carry 15%. The specimen was PBMCs, collected on the day of the yellow fever booster vaccination. These receptors all come from a man under 40 who received the YFV17D yellow fever vaccine.

The chain joins TRBV11-2 to TRBJ2-3, with TRBD2 matching over 10 bases. The CDR3 totals 15 residues. Germline-derived CDR1 and CDR2 are SGHAT and FQNNGV. The junction had 8 bases not matched to a gene; V was cut back by 3 bases and J by 8 bases. The DNA of the CDR3 is TGTGCCAGCAGCTTCCCGACTAGCGGGTCTCCTACGCAGTATTTT. It translates to CASSFPTSGSPTQYF.

This clonotype was seen only a few times. The V and J genes are TRBV7-8 and TRBJ2-1, with D perhaps given as TRBD1 or TRBD2 (7 bases each). The ends were cut back, 6 bases at V and 4 bases at J, with 16 bases in the middle. CDR1 is SGHVS and CDR2 is FQNEAQ in the germline V gene. This CDR3 is 15 amino acids long. Written as DNA, the CDR3 is TGTGCCAGCAGGGGGAGGGGGCAGGAATACAATGAGCAGTTCTTC. This encodes CASRGRGQEYNEQFF.

This clonotype has at least ten counts. The rearrangement uses TRBV27 and TRBJ2-1; D gene ambiguous. The CDR3 sequence is 13 residues long. Germline V gene sequence: CDR1 MNHEY, CDR2 SMNVEV (reference sequence). V lost 6 bases and J 3 bases, leaving 9 bases between the germline ends. CDR3 residues: CASRSSSYNEQFF. CDR3 in DNA: TGTGCCAGCAGATCGAGCAGCTACAATGAGCAGTTCTTC.

This clonotype has at least ten counts. The chain combines TRBV4-3 with TRBJ2-5; D may correspond to TRBD1 or TRBD2 (5 bases each). Germline V gene sequence: CDR1 LGHNA, CDR2 YSLEER. V was shortened by 1 base and J by 7 bases, with 13 bases between the two germline ends. The CDR3 runs to 14 residues. The CDR3 loop reads CASSQGGVDGTQYF. CDR3 DNA: TGCGCCAGCAGCCAAGGAGGGGTAGATGGGACCCAGTACTTC.

DNA for the CDR3: TGCGCCAGCAGCTTGGCCCTTGGCTTCAACAATGAGCAGTTCTTC. Its translation is CASSLALGFNNEQFF. The chain links TRBV5-1 to TRBJ2-1, with D unclear. The germline V gene encodes CDR1 SGHRS and CDR2 YFSETQ. V was trimmed by 0 bases and J by 5 bases, leaving 12 bases between them. CDR3 length: 15 residues.

This sequence joins TRBV27 and TRBJ2-7; no clear D. Germline CDR1 reads MNHEY; CDR2 reads SMNVEV (reference sequence). CDR3 length: 13 amino acids. Deletions cut 4 bases from V and 4 bases from J, with 11 bases between. The CDR3 is CASSSTAWYEQYF. DNA for the CDR3: TGTGCCAGCAGTTCGACGGCCTGGTACGAGCAGTACTTC.

This clonotype showed up just once. The chain employs TRBV5-6 and TRBJ2-7; maybe TRBD2 (6 bases). V was trimmed by 2 bases and J by 2 bases, leaving 14 bases between them. The length of the CDR3 is 15 residues. Germline V gives CDR1 SGHDT, CDR2 YYEEEE. The CDR3 DNA reads TGTGCCAGCAGCTTCCCCCGGGACTTCCCCTACGAGCAGTACTTC. Its protein product is CASSFPRDFPYEQYF. Drawing the rest from reference TRBV5-6 and TRBJ2-7, the complete variable domain is DAGVTQSPTHLIKTRGQQVTLRCSPKSGHDTVSWYQQALGQGPQFIFQYYEEEERQRGNFPDRFSGHQFPNYSSELNVNALLLGDSALYLCASSFPRDFPYEQYFGPGTRLTVT.

V and J are TRBV19 and TRBJ1-5; D is uncertain. The CDR3 covers 15 residues. Germline V gene data show CDR1 as LNHDA and CDR2 as SQIVND (reference sequence). Trimming took off 3 bases at V and 2 bases at J, with 11 bases between the two ends. The CDR3, as DNA: TGTGCCAGTAGTATTGGTGGGGATGGCAATCAGCCCCAGCATTTT. Translated, it gives CASSIGGDGNQPQHF.

This clonotype turned up a few times. The chain joins TRBV5-4 to TRBJ2-5; D ambiguous. CDR3 size: 13 residues. The germline V gene has CDR1 SGHNT and CDR2 YYREEE (reference sequence). V lost 4 bases to trimming and J lost 4 bases, with 11 bases between them. The CDR3 reads CASSLPSSETQYF. In DNA form, the CDR3 reads TGTGCCAGCAGCCTCCCAAGCTCAGAGACCCAGTACTTC.

This clonotype occurred many times. The rearrangement links TRBV4-3 to TRBJ2-1, with TRBD2 matching 8 bases. The V gene's germline CDR1 is LGHNA and CDR2 YSLEER. The J segment lost 8 bases and the V segment lost 0 bases, leaving 12 bases of the junction unmatched. This CDR3 has 17 residues. CDR3 residues: CASSQDGVGTRSHEQFF. CDR3 DNA sequence: TGCGCCAGCAGCCAAGATGGTGTGGGGACTAGGTCTCATGAGCAGTTCTTC.

In regard to this clonotype: The junction departs from the called germline gene at one end, perhaps through a read error. J is TRBJ1-5 and V is TRBV19, with D unresolved. Looked up from germline, CDR1 is LNHDA and CDR2 is SQIVND (reference sequence). This CDR3 is 12 amino acids long. CDR3 bases: TGTGCCAGTAGCCCGTCTGTAGCGCCCCTGCATTTT. This gives the protein CASSPSVAPLHF.

The genes are TRBV6-2 or TRBV6-3 and TRBJ2-1; 12 bases align to TRBD2. Trimming took 5 bases from V and 6 from J; bases not matched to a gene: 5. CDR3 length: 15 amino acids. Germline assignment: CDR1 MNHEY and CDR2 SVGEGT. CDR3: CASSKTSGRPNEQFF. CDR3 sequence (DNA): TGTGCCAGCAGTAAAACTAGCGGGAGGCCCAATGAGCAGTTCTTC.

The rearrangement joins TRBV2 to TRBJ2-6; TRBD1 matches 7 bases. This CDR3 is 16 amino acids long. The ends lost 5 bases at V and 0 bases at J; junction bases unmatched: 4. From germline, CDR1 is SNHLY and CDR2 FYNNEI. CDR3 protein: CASSPGQVSGANVLTF. CDR3 sequence (DNA): TGTGCCAGCAGTCCTGGACAGGTCTCTGGGGCCAACGTCCTGACTTTC.

This clonotype was counted between two and nine times. J is TRBJ2-5 and V is TRBV9, with D unresolved. CDR3 length: 13 amino acids. Germline loops: CDR1 SGDLS, CDR2 YYNGEE. V gave up 0 bases and J gave up 4 bases, with 7 bases separating them. The CDR3 nucleotides are TGTGCCAGCAGCGTAGCTACCGGAGAGACCCAGTACTTC. Protein product: CASSVATGETQYF.

This clonotype was found many times. The chain uses TRBV7-2 and TRBJ2-7, with TRBD2 matching over 8 bases. From germline, CDR1 is SGHTA and CDR2 FQGNSA. The CDR3 loop spans 14 amino acids. Trimming at V came to 6 bases and at J to 1 base, leaving 5 bases not matched to a gene. CDR3 in DNA: TGTGCCAGCAGGAAAGCGGGGGAGTCCTACGAGCAGTACTTC. Its protein is CASRKAGESYEQYF.

In this sample, this clonotype turned up once. CDR3: CASSQGTGPYEQYF. The CDR3 coding sequence is TGTGCCAGCAGCCAGGGGACAGGTCCCTACGAGCAGTACTTC. The gene calls are TRBV14 and TRBJ2-7; 8 bases map to TRBD1. The V segment lost 3 bases and the J segment 2 bases; nucleotides outside the gene matches: 3. The CDR3 totals 14 residues. Germline CDR1 reads SGHDN; CDR2 reads FVKESK.

This clonotype was seen more than once but under ten times. The DNA for the CDR3 is TGTGCCAGTAGTAGACGGACTAGCGGGAGTATAGGGTCCCACGAGCAGTACTTC. This encodes CASSRRTSGSIGSHEQYF. The chain joins TRBV19 to TRBJ2-7; 13 nucleotides align to TRBD2. V trimming: 4 bases; J trimming: 5 bases; junction bases outside the gene matches: 14. The length of the CDR3 is 18 residues. Germline V gives CDR1 LNHDA, CDR2 SQIVND (reference sequence). Full variable domain (outside the CDR3, taken from reference TRBV19 and TRBJ2-7): DGGITQSPKYLFRKEGQNVTLSCEQNLNHDAMYWYRQDPGQGLRLIYYSQIVNDFQKGDIAEGYSVSREKKESFPLTVTSAQKNPTAFYLCASSRRTSGSIGSHEQYFGPGTRLTVT.

The chain joins TRBV27 to TRBJ2-2; weak D call: TRBD2 (6 bases). The V and J ends lost 6 bases and 4 bases respectively, with 18 bases between them. Germline CDR1 and CDR2: MNHEY and SMNVEV (reference sequence). The CDR3 loop spans 16 amino acids. The CDR3 sequence: CASRDVSSAPTGELFF. CDR3 bases: TGTGCCAGCAGAGACGTCTCTAGCGCCCCCACCGGGGAGCTGTTTTTT.

In its sample, this clonotype was seen many times. The chain links TRBV25-1 to TRBJ2-1; possibly TRBD1 for D (5 bases). Trimming stripped 5 bases from V and 8 bases from J, with 16 bases between. This CDR3 is 14 amino acids long. Germline V gene sequence: CDR1 MGHDK, CDR2 SYGVNS. The CDR3 DNA sequence: TGTGCCAGCAGTCCTCCGGGTCTGGGGCATGAGCAGTTCTTC. Protein: CASSPPGLGHEQFF. Full variable domain (outside the CDR3, taken from reference TRBV25-1 and TRBJ2-1): EADIYQTPRYLVIGTGKKITLECSQTMGHDKMYWYQQDPGMELHLIHYSYGVNSTEKGDLSSESTVSRIRTEHFPLTLESARPSHTSQYLCASSPPGLGHEQFFGPGTRLTVL.

In its sample, this clonotype was seen a few times. The chain recombines TRBV6-1 with TRBJ2-5, with D tentatively TRBD1 (6 bases). This CDR3 is built from 14 residues. The V end was cut by 6 bases, the J end by 5 bases, with 16 bases between. Looked up from germline, CDR1 is MNHNS and CDR2 is SASEGT. CDR3 residues: CASRAMGHPETQYF. The CDR3 DNA sequence: TGTGCCAGCAGGGCAATGGGACATCCGGAGACCCAGTACTTC.

This clonotype was counted between two and nine times. The chain couples TRBV20-1 to TRBJ2-3; 10 bases map to TRBD1. This CDR3 has 14 amino acids. J lost 6 bases, V lost 3 bases, and 6 bases had no gene match. The germline gives CDR1 DFQATT, CDR2 SNEGSKA (reference sequence). This CDR3 reads CSASSGTGDDTQYF. DNA of the CDR3: TGCAGTGCTAGTTCCGGGACAGGGGACGATACGCAGTATTTT.

At least ten counts were recorded for this clonotype. The J gene is TRBJ2-7, the V gene TRBV7-9; D remains ambiguous. V lost 8 bases, J lost 3 bases, and 14 bases lay in between. The CDR3 runs 13 residues. Germline-derived CDR1 and CDR2 are SEHNR and FQNEAQ (reference sequence). CDR3 bases: TGTGCCAGCCGAGTGGAGTCTCTCTACGAGCAGTACTTC. Protein product: CASRVESLYEQYF.